The source of this T cell receptor beta chain is a study of cytomegalovirus exposure and HLA in healthy donors. General study findings and limits: In a later analysis, productive TCRs from donors in an Asian-associated ancestry cluster reportedly carried fewer N-insertions than the cohort mean. Differences between HLA loci emerged in a later analysis of TCR association rates, with DRB1 most and HLA-C fewest.

About this clone itself: The antigen remains unidentified.

PCR primers comprised 60 Vbeta and 13 Jbeta primers. Assay: immunoSEQ multiplex PCR; the TCRdb copy retains only in-frame clones and omits some. The sample has approximately 150,000 clones; roughly 82% are singletons. The CDR3 totals 17 residues. Germline CDR1 MDHEN, CDR2 SYDVKM. V gave up 6 bases and J gave up 4 bases; unmatched junction bases: 15. The sequence came from a woman between 25 and 40 years old in good health and CMV-seronegative. The rearrangement uses TRBV28 and TRBJ2-7; TRBD2 matches 10 bases. Source material: PBMCs. The CDR3 sequence is CASRFISGRAGSYEQYF. CDR3 bases: TGTGCCAGCAGATTCATCAGCGGGAGGGCCGGCAGTTACGAGCAGTACTTC.